The 28 T cell receptor beta chains below were found in one sample sequenced in a study of cytomegalovirus exposure and HLA in healthy donors. PCR used 60 Vbeta primers and 13 Jbeta primers. Method: immunoSEQ multiplex PCR; TCRdb's copy keeps in-frame clones and lacks some. The table lists over 65,000 clones. Input material: PBMCs. Receptor source: a man aged 25-40 years in good health and CMV-seronegative.

The rearrangement links TRBV7-9 to TRBJ1-2; D is possibly TRBD1 (5 bases). This CDR3 is built from 12 residues. Germline assignment: CDR1 SEHNR and CDR2 FQNEAQ (reference sequence). V shed 3 bases and J shed 14 bases, with 16 bases lying between them. CDR3 sequence: CASSFGGPSLTF. DNA for the CDR3: TGTGCCAGCAGCTTCGGGGGTCCTTCATTGACCTTC.

In DNA, the CDR3 is TGTGCCAGCAGCTTAGCGCGTTCCAGGGGCGACACCGGGGAGCTGTTTTTT. It encodes CASSLARSRGDTGELFF. The chain combines TRBV7-2 with TRBJ2-2; a possible D gene is TRBD1 (6 bases). This CDR3 is built from 17 residues. Trimming cost V 0 bases and J 3 bases, with 14 bases left between them. Germline V gene lookup returns CDR1 SGHTA and CDR2 FQGNSA.

The CDR3 sequence: CASSLDGGANTGELFF. As DNA, the CDR3 is TGCGCCAGCAGCTTGGACGGGGGTGCGAACACCGGGGAGCTGTTTTTT. V gene TRBV5-1 combines with J gene TRBJ2-2; TRBD2 is a possible D gene (6 bases). There are 16 residues in the CDR3. Germline V gene lookup returns CDR1 SGHRS and CDR2 YFSETQ. V lost 0 bases to trimming and J lost 0 bases, with 9 bases between them.

This sequence joins TRBV5-1 and TRBJ1-3; weak D call: TRBD1 (5 bases). V lost 5 bases and J 3 bases, leaving 9 bases between the germline ends. CDR3 size: 13 residues. Germline V gene sequence: CDR1 SGHRS, CDR2 YFSETQ. As DNA, the CDR3 is TGCGCCAGCAGGACAGTACTTGGAAACACCATATATTTT. Its protein is CASRTVLGNTIYF.

The chain carries TRBV5-1 and TRBJ1-1; the match to TRBD1 covers 9 bases. The CDR3 length is 15 residues. Germline lookup yields CDR1 SGHRS and CDR2 YFSETQ. Losses at the gene ends were 0 bases for V and 5 bases for J; bases not matched to a gene: 5. CDR3 protein: CASSLGGQGWTEAFF. CDR3 DNA sequence: TGCGCCAGCAGCTTGGGGGGACAGGGTTGGACTGAAGCTTTCTTT.

This sequence joins TRBV9 and TRBJ1-1; maybe TRBD1 (5 bases). The CDR3 is 15 amino acids. CDR1 is SGDLS and CDR2 is YYNGEE in the germline V gene. The germline V and J ends were trimmed by 0 bases and 4 bases, with 13 bases remaining between them. The CDR3 sequence is CASSVAGHPLTEAFF. The CDR3 nucleotides are TGTGCCAGCAGCGTAGCAGGGCACCCACTCACTGAAGCTTTCTTT. The variable domain in full, completed from reference TRBV9 and TRBJ1-1, reads DSGVTQTPKHLITATGQRVTLRCSPRSGDLSVYWYQQSLDQGLQFLIQYYNGEERAKGNILERFSAQQFPDLHSELNLSSLELGDSALYFCASSVAGHPLTEAFFGQGTRLTVV.

The chain couples TRBV5-4 to TRBJ1-1; 7 bases agree with TRBD1. Germline CDR1 is SGHNT and CDR2 is YYREEE (reference sequence). The CDR3 is made up of 13 amino acids. With 4 bases clipped from V and 9 bases from J, the junction kept 9 bases outside the gene matches. The CDR3 DNA follows: TGTGCCAGCAGCCCGACTAGGGACAGACAAGCTTTCTTT. Protein: CASSPTRDRQAFF.

The gene calls are TRBV18 and TRBJ2-7; D remains ambiguous. CDR3 length: 13 amino acids. V was pared by 3 bases and J by 3 bases, with 9 bases between. In germline, CDR1 is KGHSH, CDR2 LQKENI. CDR3 in amino acids: CASSPTRGYEQYF. CDR3 nucleotides: TGTGCCAGCTCACCCACTCGCGGCTACGAGCAGTACTTC. Full variable domain (rest looked up from reference TRBV18 and TRBJ2-7): NAGVMQNPRHLVRRRGQEARLRCSPMKGHSHVYWYRQLPEEGLKFMVYLQKENIIDESGMPKERFSAEFPKEGPSILRIQQVVRGDSAAYFCASSPTRGYEQYFGPGTRLTVT.

CDR3 region: CASSYTDGAYEQYF. The CDR3 DNA reads TGTGCCAGCAGTTACACGGACGGGGCCTACGAGCAGTACTTC. This chain links TRBV6-5 with TRBJ2-7; maybe TRBD2 (5 bases). The CDR3 contains 14 residues. The germline V and J ends were trimmed by 2 bases and 2 bases, with 10 bases remaining between them. Germline loops: CDR1 MNHEY, CDR2 SVGAGI.

This rearrangement joins TRBV9 to TRBJ2-2; TRBD2 aligns across 8 bases. The germline CDR1 and CDR2 sequences are SGDLS and YYNGEE. There are 22 residues in the CDR3. Trimming at V came to 4 bases and at J to 1 base, leaving 24 bases not matched to a gene. The CDR3 DNA follows: TGTGCCAGCAGCCCCCGGAGAGCAGGGCTAACGGGGGGGGCGTTGAACACCGGGGAGCTGTTTTTT. Protein: CASSPRRAGLTGGALNTGELFF.

This chain links TRBV18 with TRBJ2-1; 7 bases match TRBD2. The germline gives CDR1 KGHSH, CDR2 LQKENI. The CDR3 runs to 13 residues. With V trimmed by 6 bases and J by 8 bases, 7 bases remained unmatched. The CDR3 is CASSPASGHEQFF. The CDR3 DNA sequence: TGTGCCAGCTCTCCGGCTAGCGGCCATGAGCAGTTCTTC.

The chain combines TRBV25-1 with TRBJ2-2, with TRBD2 matching 7 bases. CDR1 is MGHDK, CDR2 SYGVNS, per germline. This CDR3 has 15 amino acids. J gave up 4 bases and V 5 bases, and 7 bases lay outside the gene matches. The chain's CDR3 is CASSSLLATTGELFF. The CDR3 nucleotides are TGTGCCAGCAGTTCATTACTAGCGACCACCGGGGAGCTGTTTTTT.

The chain has TRBV2 and TRBJ1-5, with D hard to call. V gave up 6 bases and J gave up 7 bases, with 13 bases separating them. The CDR3 is made up of 13 amino acids. Germline loops: CDR1 SNHLY, CDR2 FYNNEI. The CDR3 region is CASSLEGGQPQHF. The CDR3 region has the DNA TGTGCCAGCAGCCTAGAGGGTGGCCAGCCCCAGCATTTT.

The rearrangement links TRBV4-2 to TRBJ2-5; D not resolved. V was pared by 4 bases and J by 4 bases, with 16 bases between. The CDR3 runs to 15 residues. CDR1 is LGHNA, CDR2 YNFKEQ, per germline. The CDR3 is CASSPLTGVRETQYF. CDR3 nucleotide sequence: TGTGCCAGCAGCCCTCTTACCGGAGTCCGAGAGACCCAGTACTTC.

The chain uses TRBV6-1 and TRBJ1-1, with a tentative D call TRBD1 (6 bases). This CDR3 is 13 amino acids long. Germline V lookup: CDR1 MNHNS, CDR2 SASEGT. With 5 bases removed from V and 5 bases from J, the gap between germline ends came to 12 bases. As DNA, the CDR3 is TGTGCCAGCAGTTTTACAGGGAATACTGAAGCTTTCTTT. Its translation is CASSFTGNTEAFF.

This rearrangement joins TRBV7-2 to TRBJ2-3, with D possibly TRBD1 on 6 matching bases. Germline assignment: CDR1 SGHTA and CDR2 FQGNSA. The CDR3 sequence is 14 residues long. The germline V and J ends were trimmed by 6 bases and 2 bases, with 12 bases remaining between them. CDR3 region: CASRTGLHTDTQYF. The DNA of the CDR3 is TGTGCCAGCAGAACAGGGCTCCACACAGATACGCAGTATTTT. The whole variable domain, filled in from reference TRBV7-2 and TRBJ2-3, reads GAGVSQSPSNKVTEKGKDVELRCDPISGHTALYWYRQSLGQGLEFLIYFQGNSAPDKSGLPSDRFSAERTGGSVSTLTIQRTQQEDSAVYLCASRTGLHTDTQYFGPGTRLTVL.

V gene TRBV5-8 combines with J gene TRBJ2-7; 7 bases are a match to TRBD1. The CDR3 covers 14 residues. The germline gives CDR1 SGHTS, CDR2 YDEGEE. V trimming: 2 bases; J trimming: 0 bases; junction bases outside the gene matches: 2. The DNA for the CDR3 is TGTGCCAGCAGCTTCGGGGACAGCTCCTACGAGCAGTACTTC. Protein product: CASSFGDSSYEQYF.

Frequency places this clone as medium-sized (0.01 to 0.1%). The identical CDR3 is also encoded by other nucleotide sequences in the sample. The rearrangement uses TRBV7-2 and TRBJ1-2; 8 bases align to TRBD1. The J segment lost 4 bases and the V segment lost 4 bases, leaving 2 bases of the junction unmatched. The CDR3 runs to 13 residues. Germline-derived CDR1 and CDR2 are SGHTA and FQGNSA. The chain's CDR3 is CASSSGQGYGYTF. CDR3 bases: TGTGCCAGCAGCTCCGGACAGGGCTATGGCTACACCTTC.

This rearrangement joins TRBV5-5 to TRBJ1-3, with D perhaps matching TRBD1 (5 bases). There are 16 residues in the CDR3. Germline assignment: CDR1 SGHKS and CDR2 YYEKEE (reference sequence). Trimming cost V 0 bases and J 0 bases, with 10 bases left between them. CDR3 residues: CASSLGQPRSGNTIYF. The CDR3 region has the DNA TGTGCCAGCAGCTTGGGACAGCCTCGCTCTGGAAACACCATATATTTT.

The J gene is TRBJ2-3, the V gene TRBV11-1; possibly TRBD1 for D (6 bases). The CDR3 is 13 amino acids. Trimming took off 8 bases at V and 0 bases at J, with 9 bases between the two ends. CDR1 is SGHAT and CDR2 is FQDESV in the germline V gene (reference sequence). CDR3 coding DNA: TGTGCCAGCTCGAGGGGGAGCACAGATACGCAGTATTTT. Protein sequence: CASSRGSTDTQYF.

This sequence joins TRBV27 and TRBJ2-7, with 12 bases aligning to TRBD2. Germline V gives CDR1 MNHEY, CDR2 SMNVEV (reference sequence). V shed 6 bases and J 2 bases; nucleotides not matched to a gene: 8. The CDR3 covers 16 residues. CDR3 residues: CASRTGLAGNAYEQYF. CDR3 coding DNA: TGTGCCAGCAGGACTGGACTAGCGGGAAATGCCTACGAGCAGTACTTC.

The chain recombines TRBV11-2 with TRBJ1-2; TRBD1 matches 7 bases. The ends lost 1 base at V and 4 bases at J; junction bases unmatched: 6. The CDR3 has 15 amino acids. Germline lookup yields CDR1 SGHAT and CDR2 FQNNGV. The CDR3 region is CASSLVTGRPYGYTF. The CDR3 coding sequence is TGTGCCAGCAGCTTAGTGACAGGGCGCCCCTATGGCTACACCTTC.

This chain uses TRBV29-1 with TRBJ2-5, with 8 positions matching TRBD1. This CDR3 contains 13 residues. The germline gives CDR1 SQVTM, CDR2 ANQGSEA. With V trimmed by 6 bases and J by 4 bases, 7 bases remained unmatched. The CDR3 DNA reads as TGCAGCGTCGCCGGACAGGGTGGAGAGACCCAGTACTTC. Protein product: CSVAGQGGETQYF.

This chain uses TRBV19 with TRBJ1-5; TRBD1 agrees at 7 bases. V lost 3 bases to trimming and J lost 0 bases; unmatched junction nucleotides: 8. The germline CDR1 and CDR2 sequences are LNHDA and SQIVND (reference sequence). This CDR3 spans 17 amino acids. The CDR3 is CASSIGDSFYSNQPQHF. The CDR3 DNA is TGTGCCAGTAGTATTGGGGACAGTTTTTATAGCAATCAGCCCCAGCATTTT. Together with reference TRBV19 and TRBJ1-5, the CDR3 gives the full variable domain: DGGITQSPKYLFRKEGQNVTLSCEQNLNHDAMYWYRQDPGQGLRLIYYSQIVNDFQKGDIAEGYSVSREKKESFPLTVTSAQKNPTAFYLCASSIGDSFYSNQPQHFGDGTRLSIL.

This chain joins TRBV2 and TRBJ1-2; D gene uncertain. The CDR3 length is 13 residues. Looked up from germline, CDR1 is SNHLY and CDR2 is FYNNEI. V lost 2 bases, J lost 4 bases, and 8 bases lay in between. The DNA of the CDR3 is TGTGCCAGCAGTGAAATGACTGGCTATGGCTACACCTTC. Amino acids: CASSEMTGYGYTF. Complete variable domain (other parts from reference TRBV2 and TRBJ1-2): EPEVTQTPSHQVTQMGQEVILRCVPISNHLYFYWYRQILGQKVEFLVSFYNNEISEKSEIFDDQFSVERPDGSNFTLKIRSTKLEDSAMYFCASSEMTGYGYTFGSGTRLTVV.

The chain joins TRBV9 to TRBJ1-1, with D unresolved. Germline V lookup: CDR1 SGDLS, CDR2 YYNGEE. This CDR3 region has 14 residues. Trimming took 0 bases from V and 0 from J, leaving 6 bases between them. CDR3 loop: CASSVEQLNTEAFF. The CDR3 region has the DNA TGTGCCAGCAGCGTAGAGCAATTGAACACTGAAGCTTTCTTT.

The chain links TRBV6-5 to TRBJ2-7; the D gene is possibly TRBD2 (5 bases). This CDR3 has 15 amino acids. Trimming left V 2 bases short and J 3 bases short, with 14 bases between. Germline CDR1 MNHEY, CDR2 SVGAGI. CDR3 in DNA: TGTGCCAGCAGTTACGGGCTCCCCAGCGGCTACGAGCAGTACTTC. It is translated as CASSYGLPSGYEQYF.

The chain combines TRBV11-2 with TRBJ2-7, with D maybe TRBD2 (6 bases). Trimming removed 10 bases at V and 4 bases at J, with 17 bases between. The CDR3 covers 13 residues. CDR1 is SGHAT, CDR2 FQNNGV, per germline. Here the CDR3 reads CAIGGTTTYEQYF. The CDR3 DNA reads TGTGCCATCGGCGGGACCACGACGTACGAGCAGTACTTC.